This TCR beta chain comes out of a study of blood T cell repertoires in COVID-19. Across the study: PBMCs, B-cell-depleted T cells, or T cells provided the cDNA or gDNA that made up the material.

The CDR3 is 14 residues long. With V trimmed by 4 bases and J by 7 bases, 6 bases remained unmatched. Germline V lookup: CDR1 WNHNN, CDR2 SYGVQD (reference sequence). This clone was seen only once. Followed over time, Seattle patients had been enrolled while infection was active. The authors' processing: The authors estimated nucleated cell counts from reference gene primer amplification. TCRdb's table, derived via immunoSEQ multiplex PCR, lists solely in-frame clones and lacks some. The D gene and trimming were derived from the DNA, and the V and J assignments and clone size from that table. The sample consists of 250,000 to 400,000 clones, roughly 90% of them appearing once.

The clonotype originates from a woman aged 25 to 39 with COVID-19, enrolled during active disease. V usage is TRBV10-1 and J usage is TRBJ2-2, with 7 bases that match TRBD1. The sample comprised peripheral blood. CDR3: CASSASGQIGELFF. In nucleotides, the CDR3 is TGCGCCAGCAGTGCATCGGGACAGATCGGGGAGCTGTTTTTT.